These 9 T cell receptor beta chains were sequenced from one sample in a study of tumor T cells in aggressive B-cell lymphoma. Clones were sequenced by immunoSEQ multiplex PCR, and TCRdb holds only the in-frame ones, with some missing. The sample holds about 5,600 clones, over 70% seen once. The sequenced sample consisted of tumor tissue. The receptor source for this set is an adult with diffuse large B cell lymphoma.

This clone was counted a few times. CDR3 amino acids: CASSLSSGRKEQYF. Here the CDR3 DNA reads TGTGCCAGCAGTTTATCTAGCGGGAGAAAGGAGCAGTACTTC. The chain carries TRBV27 and TRBJ2-7; 9 bases fit TRBD2. CDR1 and CDR2 from the germline V gene are MNHEY and SMNVEV (reference sequence). This CDR3 region has 14 residues. V was clipped by 0 bases and J by 7 bases; unmatched bases: 4.

The chain carries TRBV2 and TRBJ2-2; 9 bases match TRBD1. The CDR3 sequence is 16 residues long. Germline values: CDR1 SNHLY, CDR2 FYNNEI. V lost 8 bases to trimming and J lost 1 base; unmatched junction nucleotides: 8. The CDR3 sequence is CASLPTGGQNTGELFF. As DNA, the CDR3 is TGTGCCAGCCTACCTACAGGGGGCCAGAACACCGGGGAGCTGTTTTTT.

This clone was seen only once. V gene TRBV6-5 combines with J gene TRBJ2-7, with TRBD1 matching 10 bases. The CDR3 sequence is 14 residues long. The J segment lost 4 bases and the V segment lost 5 bases, leaving 5 bases of the junction unmatched. CDR1 is MNHEY and CDR2 is SVGAGI in the germline V gene. The CDR3 nucleotides are TGTGCCAGCAGTCGGACAGGGGGAACTTACGAGCAGTACTTC. Translated: CASSRTGGTYEQYF.

This clone was recorded a few times. The CDR3 DNA follows: TGCGCCAGCAGCCTTAGCGGGAGTAAGGCAGATACGCAGTATTTT. Protein product: CASSLSGSKADTQYF. This sequence joins TRBV4-1 and TRBJ2-3; 9 bases match TRBD2. The CDR3 has 15 amino acids. The V segment lost 4 bases and the J segment 4 bases; nucleotides outside the gene matches: 6. From germline, CDR1 is MGHRA and CDR2 YSYEKL.

The chain has TRBV11-3 and TRBJ2-3, with TRBD2 matching over 8 bases. The CDR3 runs to 15 residues. Germline V gene lookup returns CDR1 SGHNT and CDR2 YENEEA. V shed 10 bases and J 4 bases; nucleotides not matched to a gene: 13. CDR3 in amino acids: CATHTRREVPDTQYF. The DNA for the CDR3 is TGTGCCACCCATACCCGGCGGGAGGTACCAGATACGCAGTATTTT.

The chain couples TRBV19 to TRBJ1-6; 9 bases are a match to TRBD1. CDR1 and CDR2 from the germline V gene are LNHDA and SQIVND (reference sequence). CDR3 length: 15 amino acids. V was pared by 7 bases and J by 6 bases, with 7 bases of the junction left unmatched. CDR3 amino acids: CASTRTGAINSPLHF. The CDR3 nucleotides read TGTGCCAGTACCCGGACAGGGGCGATTAATTCACCCCTCCACTTT. The full variable domain, its missing parts supplied by reference TRBV19 and TRBJ1-6, is DGGITQSPKYLFRKEGQNVTLSCEQNLNHDAMYWYRQDPGQGLRLIYYSQIVNDFQKGDIAEGYSVSREKKESFPLTVTSAQKNPTAFYLCASTRTGAINSPLHFGNGTRLTVT.

This clone was detected only once. The gene calls are TRBV4-1 and TRBJ2-3, with 9 positions matching TRBD2. Trimming took 7 bases from V and 4 from J; bases not matched to a gene: 9. This CDR3 comprises 15 residues. Germline CDR1 is MGHRA and CDR2 is YSYEKL. The CDR3 loop is CASNLSGSKADTQYF. CDR3 nucleotide sequence: TGCGCCAGCAACCTTAGCGGGAGTAAGGCAGATACGCAGTATTTT.

The chain joins TRBV27 to TRBJ2-4; D remains unclear. CDR1 is MNHEY and CDR2 is SMNVEV in the germline V gene (reference sequence). Trimming removed 0 bases from V and 7 bases from J, with 7 bases in between. The CDR3 runs to 13 residues. CDR3 nucleotides: TGTGCCAGCAGTTTATCCGCGAATAACATTCAGTACTTC. Protein product: CASSLSANNIQYF.

The V and J genes are TRBV7-8 and TRBJ2-3; D perhaps matches TRBD1 (5 bases). Germline V gives CDR1 SGHVS, CDR2 FQNEAQ. V dropped 1 base and J dropped 5 bases, with 10 bases sitting between them. The CDR3 length is 14 residues. In DNA, the CDR3 is TGTGCCAGCAGCTTAGAAGCAGGGCTAGATACGCAGTATTTT. Protein: CASSLEAGLDTQYF. The full variable domain, rest sourced from reference TRBV7-8 and TRBJ2-3, is GAGVSQSPRYKVAKRGQDVALRCDPISGHVSLFWYQQALGQGPEFLTYFQNEAQLDKSGLPSDRFFAERPEGSVSTLKIQRTQQEDSAVYLCASSLEAGLDTQYFGPGTRLTVL.